Shown below are 26 T cell receptor beta chains from a single sample sequenced in a study of blood T cells in healthy people across ages. A J-beta primer mix and a sample-barcoded 5' primer were used in a second PCR of roughly 7 to 12 cycles. TCRdb passed the 5' RACE reads through MiXCR, listing each CDR3 protein once. The sample includes about 640,000 distinct CDR3 sequences, under 65% of them seen just once. Input material: blood. Receptor source: a man aged 55 to 70 in good health.

V is TRBV20-1 and J is TRBJ2-3; D might be TRBD1 (6 bases). V gave up 2 bases and J gave up 1 base, with 16 bases separating them. The CDR3 is 16 amino acids. Germline V gives CDR1 DFQATT, CDR2 SNEGSKA (reference sequence). CDR3: CSARPPQGWGTDTQYF. The CDR3 DNA reads TGCAGTGCTAGACCTCCTCAGGGGTGGGGCACAGATACGCAGTATTTT.

The chain is built from TRBV7-2 and TRBJ1-2, with D tentatively TRBD1 (6 bases). V shed 5 bases and J shed 4 bases, with 20 bases lying between them. CDR3 length: 16 amino acids. The germline V gene encodes CDR1 SGHTA and CDR2 FQGNSA. CDR3 nucleotide sequence: TGTGCCAGCAGCGTTAGCGGGGGGCAGGGATCCTATGGCTACACCTTC. Translation gives CASSVSGGQGSYGYTF. Together with reference TRBV7-2 and TRBJ1-2, the CDR3 gives the full variable domain: GAGVSQSPSNKVTEKGKDVELRCDPISGHTALYWYRQSLGQGLEFLIYFQGNSAPDKSGLPSDRFSAERTGGSVSTLTIQRTQQEDSAVYLCASSVSGGQGSYGYTFGSGTRLTVV.

This clonotype was recorded only once. The chain recombines TRBV27 with TRBJ2-1; the match to TRBD2 covers 8 bases. Germline V gene lookup returns CDR1 MNHEY and CDR2 SMNVEV (reference sequence). This CDR3 spans 16 amino acids. The junction had 16 bases not matched to a gene; V was cut back by 7 bases and J by 8 bases. In nucleotides, the CDR3 is TGTGCCAGCACGGACACGCGGGGGGCCTGGGTGGATGAGCAGTTCTTC. Encoded protein: CASTDTRGAWVDEQFF.

The chain recombines TRBV12-3 or TRBV12-4 with TRBJ2-5; TRBD1 or TRBD2 may be the D gene (5 bases each). V was trimmed by 5 bases and J by 5 bases, leaving 15 bases between them. The CDR3 covers 14 residues. The CDR3 is CASSLGTHRETQYF. The CDR3 DNA follows: TGTGCCAGCAGTCTCGGGACCCACAGGGAGACCCAGTACTTC.

V usage is TRBV5-1 and J usage is TRBJ1-1, with a possible D match to TRBD1 (6 bases). Germline lookup yields CDR1 SGHRS and CDR2 YFSETQ. CDR3 length: 14 amino acids. The V end was cut by 0 bases, the J end by 6 bases, with 12 bases between. The CDR3 bases are TGCGCCAGCAGCTTGGATTTGGGGGCTGCTGAAGCTTTCTTT. It yields the protein CASSLDLGAAEAFF.

The CDR3 DNA reads TGCGCCAGCAGCCAAGGACAAACTAGCGCTTATGAGCAGTTCTTC. It codes for CASSQGQTSAYEQFF. The rearrangement links TRBV4-3 to TRBJ2-1; 7 bases are a match to TRBD2. Germline V gives CDR1 LGHNA, CDR2 YSLEER. The length of the CDR3 is 15 residues. V gave up 1 base and J gave up 8 bases; unmatched junction bases: 8.

The V gene is TRBV6-6, the J gene TRBJ2-7, with D perhaps being TRBD1 or TRBD2 (6 bases each). The V gene's germline CDR1 is MNHNY and CDR2 SVGAGI (reference sequence). The germline V and J ends were trimmed by 4 bases and 3 bases, with 19 bases remaining between them. There are 16 residues in the CDR3. This CDR3 is CASSFDFAGQSYEQYF. The DNA of the CDR3 is TGTGCCAGCAGTTTCGACTTTGCGGGACAAAGCTACGAGCAGTACTTC.

This chain links TRBV20-1 with TRBJ2-1, with D possibly being TRBD2 (6 bases). The CDR3 is 14 residues long. Trimming stripped 4 bases from V and 2 bases from J, with 12 bases between. Per the germline V gene, CDR1 is DFQATT and CDR2 is SNEGSKA (reference sequence). The CDR3 spells CSAMRGPTYNEQFF. DNA for the CDR3: TGCAGTGCTATGCGGGGCCCAACCTACAATGAGCAGTTCTTC.

V is TRBV5-1 and J is TRBJ2-3; the D is unclear. This CDR3 has 16 residues. V lost 0 bases to trimming and J lost 4 bases, with 15 bases between them. CDR1 is SGHRS, CDR2 YFSETQ, per germline. The CDR3 DNA follows: TGCGCCAGCAGCTTGGAATTGGCTAACCCCGCAGATACGCAGTATTTT. Protein: CASSLELANPADTQYF. Looking up the rest from reference TRBV5-1 and TRBJ2-3 gives the full variable domain: KAGVTQTPRYLIKTRGQQVTLSCSPISGHRSVSWYQQTPGQGLQFLFEYFSETQRNKGNFPGRFSGRQFSNSRSEMNVSTLELGDSALYLCASSLELANPADTQYFGPGTRLTVL.

The V gene is TRBV5-1, the J gene TRBJ2-1, with D tentatively TRBD2 (6 bases). Trimming stripped 4 bases from V and 9 bases from J, with 20 bases between. From germline, CDR1 is SGHRS and CDR2 YFSETQ. The CDR3 length is 15 residues. CDR3 in amino acids: CASSSEGLARGEQFF. Here the CDR3 DNA reads TGCGCCAGCAGCAGTGAGGGCCTAGCGCGTGGTGAGCAGTTCTTC.

Only a few counts were recorded for this clonotype. This chain links TRBV29-1 with TRBJ2-1; TRBD1 agrees at 12 bases. The CDR3 consists of 16 residues. V trimming: 2 bases; J trimming: 4 bases; junction bases outside the gene matches: 6. Germline V lookup: CDR1 SQVTM, CDR2 ANQGSEA. DNA of the CDR3: TGCAGCGTTGAATGGTTGGGACAGGGGGCTTACAATGAGCAGTTCTTC. Its protein is CSVEWLGQGAYNEQFF.

The gene calls are TRBV20-1 and TRBJ2-1, with unresolved D. V lost 3 bases, J lost 0 bases, and 6 bases lay in between. CDR1 and CDR2 (germline): DFQATT, SNEGSKA (reference sequence). The CDR3 spans 13 residues. In DNA, the CDR3 is TGCAGTGCTAGGAAAAGCTCCTACAATGAGCAGTTCTTC. As protein: CSARKSSYNEQFF.

The J gene is TRBJ2-7, the V gene TRBV6-5; 9 bases match TRBD2. The CDR3 runs to 14 residues. Trimming removed 6 bases from V and 7 bases from J; junction bases left unmatched: 10. Germline lookup yields CDR1 MNHEY and CDR2 SVGAGI. The CDR3 DNA is TGTGCCAGCAGGAGCGGGGGGAGCGTCAATGAGCAGTACTTC. Translated: CASRSGGSVNEQYF.

The rearrangement links TRBV27 to TRBJ2-5; D could derive from TRBD1 or TRBD2 (5 bases each). This CDR3 spans 13 amino acids. Trimming shortened V by 3 bases and J by 4 bases, and 9 bases separated the two germline ends. Germline CDR1 MNHEY, CDR2 SMNVEV (reference sequence). The CDR3 reads CASSLGVVETQYF. CDR3 in DNA: TGTGCCAGCAGTTTGGGGGTTGTAGAGACCCAGTACTTC.

The chain carries TRBV7-2 and TRBJ2-7; either TRBD1 or TRBD2 may fit D (7 bases each). Germline V gene sequence: CDR1 SGHTA, CDR2 FQGNSA. This CDR3 contains 14 residues. V was clipped by 5 bases and J by 2 bases, with 13 bases between them. The CDR3 coding sequence is TGTGCCAGCAGCCCTCAGGGGGGGACCTACGAGCAGTACTTC. Protein product: CASSPQGGTYEQYF.

This chain connects TRBV6-6 to TRBJ1-4; 9 nucleotides match TRBD1. The length of the CDR3 is 15 residues. V was pared by 6 bases and J by 3 bases, with 5 bases of the junction left unmatched. CDR1 and CDR2 from the germline V gene are MNHNY and SVGAGI (reference sequence). The CDR3 DNA reads TGTGCCAGCAGAACCGGGACAGGGCCTAATGAAAAACTGTTTTTT. This codes for CASRTGTGPNEKLFF.

The sample holds one count of this clonotype. The chain has TRBV5-1 and TRBJ2-7, with a weak D call TRBD2 (6 bases). Judging by the DNA end, TRBJ2-5 fits better; the J call may be wrong. CDR3 length: 13 amino acids. The germline gives CDR1 SGHRS, CDR2 YFSETQ. CDR3 sequence reads: CASSLIGGETQYF. CDR3 DNA sequence: TGCGCCAGCAGCTTGATCGGGGGAGAGACCCAGTACTTC.

Only one count was recorded for this clonotype. V is TRBV28 and J is TRBJ2-5; perhaps D is TRBD1 or TRBD2 (6 bases each). The V and J ends lost 2 bases and 7 bases respectively, with 11 bases between them. Looked up from germline, CDR1 is MDHEN and CDR2 is SYDVKM. CDR3 length equals 13 residues. CDR3 nucleotide sequence: TGTGCCAGCAGTTTAGGGGGGCAACGGACCCAGTACTTC. This codes for CASSLGGQRTQYF.

This chain joins TRBV20-1 and TRBJ1-1, with D possibly matching TRBD1 (5 bases). In germline, CDR1 is DFQATT, CDR2 SNEGSKA (reference sequence). V was trimmed by 3 bases and J by 0 bases, leaving 8 bases between them. This CDR3 region has 13 residues. CDR3 loop: CSARGGVNTEAFF. CDR3 nucleotide sequence: TGCAGTGCTAGGGGGGGGGTGAACACTGAAGCTTTCTTT.

This clonotype was observed a few times. The chain carries TRBV20-1 and TRBJ2-1; D is uncertain. Germline CDR1 and CDR2: DFQATT and SNEGSKA (reference sequence). V lost 3 bases to trimming and J lost 4 bases, with 7 bases between them. The CDR3 covers 12 residues. CDR3 residues: CSARPHYNEQFF. For the CDR3, the DNA is TGCAGTGCTAGGCCCCATTACAATGAGCAGTTCTTC.

This chain connects TRBV2 to TRBJ2-7; D unclear. The CDR3 runs to 12 residues. Trimming cost V 4 bases and J 8 bases, with 12 bases left between them. Germline CDR1 SNHLY, CDR2 FYNNEI. CDR3 DNA: TGTGCCAGCAGTGTCTCCGGCAGAAAGCAGTACTTC. Amino acid sequence: CASSVSGRKQYF.

Written as DNA, the CDR3 is TGTGCCAGCAGTTACTCGAGTGACCCGAACCTCTCTGGGGCCAACGTCCTGACTTTC. It is translated as CASSYSSDPNLSGANVLTF. This sequence joins TRBV6-5 and TRBJ2-6; D uncertain. Germline assignment: CDR1 MNHEY and CDR2 SVGAGI. The CDR3 extends over 19 amino acids. V gave up 0 bases and J gave up 0 bases, with 15 bases separating them.

The genes are TRBV29-1 and TRBJ1-2; possibly TRBD1 for D (6 bases). The CDR3 is 13 residues long. The germline V gene has CDR1 SQVTM and CDR2 ANQGSEA. The CDR3 region has the DNA TGCACGGGAGGGACACCACGTTTGAATGGCTACACCTTC. This translates into CTGGTPRLNGYTF.

This chain uses TRBV29-1 with TRBJ1-2; possibly TRBD1 for D (5 bases). V gave up 6 bases and J gave up 2 bases, with 10 bases separating them. The CDR3 has 12 residues. Per the germline V gene, CDR1 is SQVTM and CDR2 is ANQGSEA. The CDR3 protein is CSVTGANYGYTF. For the CDR3, the DNA is TGCAGCGTGACCGGGGCAAACTATGGCTACACCTTC. The whole variable domain, remainder taken from reference TRBV29-1 and TRBJ1-2, is SAVISQKPSRDICQRGTSLTIQCQVDSQVTMMFWYRQQPGQSLTLIATANQGSEATYESGFVIDKFPISRPNLTFSTLTVSNMSPEDSSIYLCSVTGANYGYTFGSGTRLTVV.

This clonotype was seen just once. Relative to the germline gene, one junction end is altered; a read error may explain this. The V call is TRBV9, the J call TRBJ2-3, with 11 bases matching TRBD2. Germline V gene sequence: CDR1 SGDLS, CDR2 YYNGEE. The length of the CDR3 is 17 residues. In DNA form, the CDR3 reads TGCGCCAGCAGCGTAGCTATTAGCGGGGGGGCGATGGATACGCAGTATTTT. This gives the protein CASSVAISGGAMDTQYF. The full variable domain, in which reference TRBV9 and TRBJ2-3 provide the parts outside the CDR3, is DSGVTQTPKHLITATGQRVTLRCSPRSGDLSVYWYQQSLDQGLQFLIQYYNGEERAKGNILERFSAQQFPDLHSELNLSSLELGDSALYFCASSVAISGGAMDTQYFGPGTRLTVL.

In this sample, this clonotype turned up a few times. This chain links TRBV5-1 with TRBJ1-6; 9 positions match TRBD1. Germline loops: CDR1 SGHRS, CDR2 YFSETQ. J gave up 8 bases and V 5 bases, and 5 bases lay outside the gene matches. CDR3 length equals 14 residues. The CDR3, as DNA: TGCGCCAGCAGACCGGGACAGGGCGATTCACCCCTCCACTTT. It translates to CASRPGQGDSPLHF.